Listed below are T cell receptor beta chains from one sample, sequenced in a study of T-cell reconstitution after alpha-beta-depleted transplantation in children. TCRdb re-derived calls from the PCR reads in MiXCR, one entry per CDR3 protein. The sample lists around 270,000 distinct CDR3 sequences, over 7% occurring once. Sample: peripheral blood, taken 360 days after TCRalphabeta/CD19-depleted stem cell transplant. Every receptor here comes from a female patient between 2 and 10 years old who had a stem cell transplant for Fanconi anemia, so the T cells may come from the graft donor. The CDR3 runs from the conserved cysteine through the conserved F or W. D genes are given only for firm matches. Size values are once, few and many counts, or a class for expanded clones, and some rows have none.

CDR3 DNA: TGCGCCAGCAGCCCCCGGGGGGGGGCGGCCTACGAGCAGTACTTC
CDR3 protein: CASSPRGGAAYEQYF
D gene: TRBD2
clone size: -
J gene: TRBJ2-7
V gene: TRBV5-1

CDR3 DNA: TGTGCCAGCAGCTTAGCGTCCGGGAGGCCCCAGCATTTT
CDR3 protein: CASSLASGRPQHF
D gene: -
clone size: many
J gene: TRBJ1-5
V gene: TRBV7-2

CDR3 DNA: TGTGCCAGCAGTAGGGGTTTCACCGGGGAGCTGTTTTTT
CDR3 protein: CASSRGFTGELFF
D gene: -
clone size: -
J gene: TRBJ2-2
V gene: TRBV27

CDR3 DNA: TGCGCCAGCGGGCCTTCGATCACCGGGGAGCTGTTTTTT
CDR3 protein: CASGPSITGELFF
D gene: -
clone size: -
J gene: TRBJ2-2
V gene: TRBV5-1

CDR3 DNA: TGTGCCAGCAGCCCACGCGGGACACTAAACAATGAGCAGTTCTTC
CDR3 protein: CASSPRGTLNNEQFF
D gene: -
clone size: many
J gene: TRBJ2-1
V gene: TRBV9

CDR3 DNA: TGTGCCACCACGCTCGGGGTTGGGGTCACCGGGGAGCTGTTTTTT
CDR3 protein: CATTLGVGVTGELFF
D gene: -
clone size: -
J gene: TRBJ2-2
V gene: TRBV24-1

CDR3 DNA: TGTGCCAGTAGTATTTCGGGTCAGCCCCAGCATTTT
CDR3 protein: CASSISGQPQHF
D gene: -
clone size: -
J gene: TRBJ1-5
V gene: TRBV19

CDR3 DNA: TGTGCCAGCAGCTTGAGTGTTTGGAGAAGGGGCTACACCTTC
CDR3 protein: CASSLSVWRRGYTF
D gene: -
clone size: -
J gene: TRBJ1-2
V gene: TRBV5-6

CDR3 DNA: TGCGCCAGCAGCGACGACGTTTTAGGGACAGGTTTGGAGCAGTACTTC
CDR3 protein: CASSDDVLGTGLEQYF
D gene: TRBD1
clone size: many
J gene: TRBJ2-7
V gene: TRBV5-1

CDR3 DNA: TGTGCCAGCAGTTCGGGCCCCGCGGGGGAAAAACTGTTTTTT
CDR3 protein: CASSSGPAGEKLFF
D gene: -
clone size: -
J gene: TRBJ1-4
V gene: TRBV12-3/TRBV12-4

CDR3 DNA: TGCGCCAGCAGCTTGGACTTATCTAGCTCCTACAATGAGCAGTTCTTC
CDR3 protein: CASSLDLSSSYNEQFF
D gene: -
clone size: many
J gene: TRBJ2-1
V gene: TRBV5-1

CDR3 DNA: TGCAGTGCTAGGAAAGCGGAGACCTTCTACAATGAGCAGTTCTTC
CDR3 protein: CSARKAETFYNEQFF
D gene: -
clone size: many
J gene: TRBJ2-1
V gene: TRBV20-1

CDR3 DNA: TGTGCCAGCAGTGTACCCGGGACCGTATCGGAGACCCAGTACTTC
CDR3 protein: CASSVPGTVSETQYF
D gene: -
clone size: -
J gene: TRBJ2-5
V gene: TRBV2

CDR3 DNA: TGTGCCAGCAGTTGGTTTCGGGGGGCTAACTATGGCTACACCTTC
CDR3 protein: CASSWFRGANYGYTF
D gene: -
clone size: -
J gene: TRBJ1-2
V gene: TRBV27

CDR3 DNA: TGTGCCAGTCGATATTCAGGGCATCTCACTGAAGCTTTCTTT
CDR3 protein: CASRYSGHLTEAFF
D gene: -
clone size: -
J gene: TRBJ1-1
V gene: TRBV19

CDR3 DNA: TGCAGCGTTGGCCTAGCGGGGACCTGGGAGACCCAGTACTTC
CDR3 protein: CSVGLAGTWETQYF
D gene: TRBD2
clone size: many
J gene: TRBJ2-5
V gene: TRBV29-1

CDR3 DNA: TGCAGTGCTAGAGCCGAAACCCACAGGGAGTACTTC
CDR3 protein: CSARAETHREYF
D gene: -
clone size: many
J gene: TRBJ2-7
V gene: TRBV20-1

CDR3 DNA: TGTGCCAGCAGCCAAGATATAAAAGATACGCAGTATTTT
CDR3 protein: CASSQDIKDTQYF
D gene: -
clone size: -
J gene: TRBJ2-3
V gene: TRBV3-1

CDR3 DNA: TGTGCCAGCAGCCCGGCAGCGGGAGGTTACAATGAGCAGTTCTTC
CDR3 protein: CASSPAAGGYNEQFF
D gene: TRBD2
clone size: -
J gene: TRBJ2-1
V gene: TRBV7-3

CDR3 DNA: TGTGCCAGCAGCCCGGCGGGGGACACTGAAGCTTTCTTT
CDR3 protein: CASSPAGDTEAFF
D gene: -
clone size: many
J gene: TRBJ1-1
V gene: TRBV11-2

CDR3 DNA: TGTGCCAGCAGCTTAGCGCCTTCACGCAATGAGCAGTTCTTC
CDR3 protein: CASSLAPSRNEQFF
D gene: -
clone size: few
J gene: TRBJ2-1
V gene: TRBV7-8

CDR3 DNA: TGCAGTGCTAGAGAGGGGGCGTTGGGTTGGACTAATGAAAAACTGTTTTTT
CDR3 protein: CSAREGALGWTNEKLFF
D gene: -
clone size: few
J gene: TRBJ1-4
V gene: TRBV20-1

CDR3 DNA: TGCGCCAGCAGCGTCCGGACAGGGGGCAACACCGGGGAGCTGTTTTTT
CDR3 protein: CASSVRTGGNTGELFF
D gene: TRBD1
clone size: many
J gene: TRBJ2-2
V gene: TRBV5-1

CDR3 DNA: TGTGCCAGCAGTTTCCAAATTCGGGCACTTGGGTCGAAAGCTTTCTTT
CDR3 protein: CASSFQIRALGSKAFF
D gene: -
clone size: many
J gene: TRBJ1-1
V gene: TRBV12-3/TRBV12-4

CDR3 DNA: TGCGCCAGCAGCCAAGGAGGTGGGGCAGGGAACTATGGCTACACCTTC
CDR3 protein: CASSQGGGAGNYGYTF
D gene: -
clone size: -
J gene: TRBJ1-2
V gene: TRBV4-3

CDR3 DNA: TGCAGTGCTATGAGCGGGACGCGACCAGATACGCAGTATTTT
CDR3 protein: CSAMSGTRPDTQYF
D gene: TRBD2
clone size: few
J gene: TRBJ2-3
V gene: TRBV20-1

CDR3 DNA: TGTGCCATCAGTGAGAATTCTCTCTCCCACGTAGATGGCTACACCTTC
CDR3 protein: CAISENSLSHVDGYTF
D gene: -
clone size: few
J gene: TRBJ1-2
V gene: TRBV10-3

CDR3 DNA: TGTGCCAGCAGGGGGGACAGCTTCTCCTACGAGCAGTACTTC
CDR3 protein: CASRGDSFSYEQYF
D gene: TRBD1
clone size: many
J gene: TRBJ2-7
V gene: TRBV25-1

CDR3 DNA: TGTGCCAGCAGTTACTCGCTCCTCCTAAGGGGCGCGAGGACACCCCTCCACTTT
CDR3 protein: CASSYSLLLRGARTPLHF
D gene: -
clone size: few
J gene: TRBJ1-6
V gene: TRBV6-2/TRBV6-3

CDR3 DNA: TGTGCCAGCAGCTCCGCAGGCCTAGCAGAGCAGTATTTT
CDR3 protein: CASSSAGLAEQYF
D gene: -
clone size: -
J gene: TRBJ2-3
V gene: TRBV7-9

CDR3 DNA: TGTGCCTGGAGTGTGAGGAGCACAGATACGCAGTATTTT
CDR3 protein: CAWSVRSTDTQYF
D gene: -
clone size: many
J gene: TRBJ2-3
V gene: TRBV30

CDR3 DNA: TGTGCCAGCAGCCAGGGACTGGGAAACACCATATATTTT
CDR3 protein: CASSQGLGNTIYF
D gene: -
clone size: many
J gene: TRBJ1-3
V gene: TRBV3-1

CDR3 DNA: TGTGCCAGCAGTCAAGCTGGAACGGGGGATGAAAAACTGTTTTTT
CDR3 protein: CASSQAGTGDEKLFF
D gene: -
clone size: many
J gene: TRBJ1-4
V gene: TRBV6-1

CDR3 DNA: TGTGCCAGCAGTTTAGAACCCCACAGGGCCTATGGCTACACCTTC
CDR3 protein: CASSLEPHRAYGYTF
D gene: -
clone size: many
J gene: TRBJ1-2
V gene: TRBV12-3/TRBV12-4

CDR3 DNA: TGTGCCAGCAGCGCGCCCTCAATCTATCCCCAAGAGACCCAGTACTTC
CDR3 protein: CASSAPSIYPQETQYF
D gene: -
clone size: few
J gene: TRBJ2-5
V gene: TRBV7-9

CDR3 DNA: TGCGCCAGCAGCCAAGACATGAAGCAGGGATGGACTGAAGCTTTCTTT
CDR3 protein: CASSQDMKQGWTEAFF
D gene: -
clone size: many
J gene: TRBJ1-1
V gene: TRBV4-3

CDR3 DNA: TGTGCCAGCAGCTCCTGGACCCGAGCTGGCGAGCAGTACTTC
CDR3 protein: CASSSWTRAGEQYF
D gene: -
clone size: -
J gene: TRBJ2-7
V gene: TRBV7-2

CDR3 DNA: TGTGCCAGCAGTTTCCCCGGTAACACCGGGGAGCTGTTTTTT
CDR3 protein: CASSFPGNTGELFF
D gene: -
clone size: many
J gene: TRBJ2-2
V gene: TRBV12-3/TRBV12-4

CDR3 DNA: TGTGCCACCAGTACCGGGACCGACAATGAGCAGTTCTTC
CDR3 protein: CATSTGTDNEQFF
D gene: -
clone size: many
J gene: TRBJ2-1
V gene: TRBV15

CDR3 DNA: TGCGCCAGCTCGCCTGAGGGTGATACGCAGTATTTT
CDR3 protein: CASSPEGDTQYF
D gene: -
clone size: few
J gene: TRBJ2-3
V gene: TRBV10-1

CDR3 DNA: TGCAGTGCTAGCCGGGACAGTCACTACGAGCAGTACTTC
CDR3 protein: CSASRDSHYEQYF
D gene: TRBD1
clone size: many
J gene: TRBJ2-7
V gene: TRBV20-1

CDR3 DNA: TGTGCCATCAGAGTACAGGGGAACACTGAAGCTTTCTTT
CDR3 protein: CAIRVQGNTEAFF
D gene: -
clone size: many
J gene: TRBJ1-1
V gene: TRBV10-3

CDR3 DNA: TGTGCCAGCAGCTTGGGTTATTGGGATACAGGGGGACGCTCCGGGGAGCTGTTTTTT
CDR3 protein: CASSLGYWDTGGRSGELFF
D gene: TRBD1
clone size: few
J gene: TRBJ2-2
V gene: TRBV5-4

CDR3 DNA: TGTGCCAGCAGCCCGGGACGGAGGGATGCAACTAATGAAAAACTGTTTTTT
CDR3 protein: CASSPGRRDATNEKLFF
D gene: -
clone size: few
J gene: TRBJ1-4
V gene: TRBV3-1

CDR3 DNA: TGTGCCAGCAGCCGACAGGGAGGCCTGGCTGGGGCCAACGTCCTGACTTTC
CDR3 protein: CASSRQGGLAGANVLTF
D gene: -
clone size: few
J gene: TRBJ2-6
V gene: TRBV6-1

CDR3 DNA: TGTGCCACCACCCTAGGACAGGGGCCTAGTAATGAGCAGTTCTTC
CDR3 protein: CATTLGQGPSNEQFF
D gene: TRBD1
clone size: many
J gene: TRBJ2-1
V gene: TRBV24-1

CDR3 DNA: TGTGCCAGCAGTTTCGCGGGGGGGCAAACAGATACGCAGTATTTT
CDR3 protein: CASSFAGGQTDTQYF
D gene: TRBD2
clone size: -
J gene: TRBJ2-3
V gene: TRBV28

CDR3 DNA: TGCAGTGCTAGAGATCGGCTTGCAACTAGCCGAGAGACCCAGTACTTC
CDR3 protein: CSARDRLATSRETQYF
D gene: -
clone size: -
J gene: TRBJ2-5
V gene: TRBV20-1

CDR3 DNA: TGTGCCAGCAGCGTAGTTGTTAGGGCGGGCACCGGGGAGCTGTTTTTT
CDR3 protein: CASSVVVRAGTGELFF
D gene: -
clone size: -
J gene: TRBJ2-2
V gene: TRBV9

CDR3 DNA: TGTGCCAGCAGCCCGCTGACAGGGGGAACCTACGAGCAGTACTTC
CDR3 protein: CASSPLTGGTYEQYF
D gene: TRBD1
clone size: many
J gene: TRBJ2-7
V gene: TRBV2

CDR3 DNA: TGTGCCAGCAGTCCGTCCGCGAACACCGGGGAGCTGTTTTTT
CDR3 protein: CASSPSANTGELFF
D gene: -
clone size: many
J gene: TRBJ2-2
V gene: TRBV12-3/TRBV12-4

CDR3 DNA: TGTGCCACCAGTGATGAGCGGGGGGGCGGGAATGAGCAGTTCTTC
CDR3 protein: CATSDERGGGNEQFF
D gene: TRBD2
clone size: -
J gene: TRBJ2-1
V gene: TRBV24-1

CDR3 DNA: TGCAGTGGACAAACAGGGAAACATCAGCCCCAGCATTTT
CDR3 protein: CSGQTGKHQPQHF
D gene: -
clone size: many
J gene: TRBJ1-5
V gene: TRBV20-1